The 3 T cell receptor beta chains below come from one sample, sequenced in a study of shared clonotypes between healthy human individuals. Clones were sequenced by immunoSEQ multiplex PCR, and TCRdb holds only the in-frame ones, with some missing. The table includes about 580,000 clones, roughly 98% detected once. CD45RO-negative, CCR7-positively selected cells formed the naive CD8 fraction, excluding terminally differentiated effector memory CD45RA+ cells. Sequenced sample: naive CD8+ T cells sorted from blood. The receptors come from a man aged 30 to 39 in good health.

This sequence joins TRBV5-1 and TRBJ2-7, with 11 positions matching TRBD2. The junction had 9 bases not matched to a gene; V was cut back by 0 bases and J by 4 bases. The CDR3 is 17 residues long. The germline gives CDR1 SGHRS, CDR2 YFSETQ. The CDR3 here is CASSLAGIAGGGYEQYF. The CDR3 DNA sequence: TGCGCCAGCAGCTTGGCAGGAATAGCGGGAGGGGGGTACGAGCAGTACTTC.

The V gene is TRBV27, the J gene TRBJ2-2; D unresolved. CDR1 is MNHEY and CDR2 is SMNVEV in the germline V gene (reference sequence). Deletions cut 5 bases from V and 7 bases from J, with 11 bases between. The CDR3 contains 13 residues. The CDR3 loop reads CASSLSNGGELFF. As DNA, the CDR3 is TGTGCCAGCAGTCTAAGTAACGGCGGGGAGCTGTTTTTT.

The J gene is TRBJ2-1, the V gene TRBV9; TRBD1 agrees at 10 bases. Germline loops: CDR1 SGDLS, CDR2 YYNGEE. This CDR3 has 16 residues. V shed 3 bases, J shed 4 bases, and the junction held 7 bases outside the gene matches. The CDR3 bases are TGTGCCAGCAGCGCCTCCGGGACAGGGGTATACAATGAGCAGTTCTTC. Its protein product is CASSASGTGVYNEQFF. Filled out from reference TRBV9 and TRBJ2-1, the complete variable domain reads DSGVTQTPKHLITATGQRVTLRCSPRSGDLSVYWYQQSLDQGLQFLIQYYNGEERAKGNILERFSAQQFPDLHSELNLSSLELGDSALYFCASSASGTGVYNEQFFGPGTRLTVL.